This T cell receptor delta chain was captured by sequencing in a study of DNA immune sequencing with unique molecular identifiers. In the study overall: The sample holds FACS-enriched γδ T cells from PBMC. Sequencing input was around 98 ng for enriched and about 900 ng for non-enriched PBMC DNA. Overall study findings and caveats: TRDV2 with TRDJ1 was the commonest TRD rearrangement in healthy donors.

All 8 TRDV and 4 TRDJ genes were targeted in 32-plex amplification of genomic DNA. The library had 12-nucleotide UMIs introduced over about 3 barcoding cycles, then a second adapter PCR. TCRdb reran clone calling via CATT on the multiplex PCR reads. Here the sample spans a few thousand delta-chain clones, 9.5% to 13% being singletons. This clone was counted a few times. The antigen is not known. This likely stems from a read error, as it lies one base from a far larger clone. Other DNA sequences from this sample encode an identical CDR3 as well. Germline CDR1 reads GEAIGNYY; CDR2 reads EKD. The CDR3 contains 20 residues.

The rearrangement joins TRDV2 to TRDJ3; TRDD3 matches at 7 bases. The sequencing input was gamma-delta T cells enriched from blood buffy coat, or unenriched PBMCs (not recorded which). This receptor was obtained from a human donor in good health. The CDR3: CACDTGSLGVGSWDTRQMFF. For the CDR3, the DNA is TGTGCCTGTGACACGGGAAGCCTGGGGGTCGGCTCCTGGGACACCCGACAGATGTTTTTT.